Listed here are 2 T cell receptor beta chains from one sample, sequenced in a study of cytomegalovirus exposure and HLA in healthy donors. The PCR employed 60 Vbeta primers together with 13 Jbeta primers. Clones were sequenced by immunoSEQ multiplex PCR, and TCRdb holds only the in-frame ones, with some missing. The top ten clones hold about 5.6% of a sample with approximately 87,000 clones, 84% of them seen once. The sample taken for sequencing was PBMCs. The receptors originated from a woman aged 18 to 35 in good health and CMV-seropositive.

This clone was picked up one time. This sequence joins TRBV2 and TRBJ1-5, with TRBD1 as a possible D gene (6 bases). This CDR3 comprises 12 residues. Germline CDR1 is SNHLY and CDR2 is FYNNEI. V dropped 1 base and J dropped 14 bases, with 12 bases sitting between them. The CDR3 sequence is CASSEEDSHKHF. Written as DNA, the CDR3 is TGTGCCAGCAGTGAAGAGGACAGCCACAAGCATTTT.

The chain combines TRBV7-3 with TRBJ2-2; a possible D gene is TRBD2 (5 bases). CDR3 size: 14 residues. V lost 5 bases, J lost 6 bases, and 13 bases lay in between. CDR1 is SGHTA, CDR2 FQGTGA, per germline. CDR3 bases: TGTGCCAGCAGCCCCAAAACGGGGTCCGGGGAGCTGTTTTTT. It specifies CASSPKTGSGELFF.